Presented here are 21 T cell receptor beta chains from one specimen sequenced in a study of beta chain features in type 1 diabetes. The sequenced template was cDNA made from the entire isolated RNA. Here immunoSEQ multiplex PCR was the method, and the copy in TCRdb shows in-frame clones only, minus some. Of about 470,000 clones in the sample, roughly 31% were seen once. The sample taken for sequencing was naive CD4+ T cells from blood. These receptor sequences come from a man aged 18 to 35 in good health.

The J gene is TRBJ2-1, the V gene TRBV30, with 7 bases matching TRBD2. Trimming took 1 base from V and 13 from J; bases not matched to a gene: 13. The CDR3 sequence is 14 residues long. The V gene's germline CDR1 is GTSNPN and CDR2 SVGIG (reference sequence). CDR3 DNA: TGTGCCTGGAGTGAGGGACTACAGAGGGTAGAACAGTTCTTC. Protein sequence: CAWSEGLQRVEQFF.

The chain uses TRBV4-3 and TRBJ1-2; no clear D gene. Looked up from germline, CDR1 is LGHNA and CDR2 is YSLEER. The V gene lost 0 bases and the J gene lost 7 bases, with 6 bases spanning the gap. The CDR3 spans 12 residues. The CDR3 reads CASSQDYGGYTF. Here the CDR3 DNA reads TGCGCCAGCAGCCAAGATTACGGTGGCTACACCTTC.

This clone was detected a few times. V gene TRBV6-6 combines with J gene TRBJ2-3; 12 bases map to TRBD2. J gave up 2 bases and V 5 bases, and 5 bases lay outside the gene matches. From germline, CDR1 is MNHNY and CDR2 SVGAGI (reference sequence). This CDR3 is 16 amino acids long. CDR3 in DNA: TGTGCCAGCAGTCCCGGACTAGCGGGACACACAGATACGCAGTATTTT. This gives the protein CASSPGLAGHTDTQYF.

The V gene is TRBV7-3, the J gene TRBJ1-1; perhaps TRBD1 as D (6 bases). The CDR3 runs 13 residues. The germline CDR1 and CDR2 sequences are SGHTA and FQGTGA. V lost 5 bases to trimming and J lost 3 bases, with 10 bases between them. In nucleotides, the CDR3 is TGTGCCAGCAGCCGCCGACAGGACACTGAAGCTTTCTTT. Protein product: CASSRRQDTEAFF.

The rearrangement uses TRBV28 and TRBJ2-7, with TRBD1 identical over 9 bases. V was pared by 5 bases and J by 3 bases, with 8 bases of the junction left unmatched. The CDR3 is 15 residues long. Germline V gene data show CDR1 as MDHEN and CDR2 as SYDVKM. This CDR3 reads CASSPGTGRNYEQYF. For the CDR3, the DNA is TGTGCCAGCAGTCCTGGGACAGGGAGGAACTACGAGCAGTACTTC.

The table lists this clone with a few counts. CDR3 residues: CASSLASGKETQYF. CDR3 coding DNA: TGTGCCAGCAGCTTGGCTAGCGGAAAAGAGACCCAGTACTTC. The chain recombines TRBV5-4 with TRBJ2-5; 7 nucleotides align to TRBD2. Germline V gene lookup returns CDR1 SGHNT and CDR2 YYREEE (reference sequence). The CDR3 has 14 residues. V shed 0 bases, J shed 3 bases, and the junction held 2 bases outside the gene matches.

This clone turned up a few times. CDR3 bases: TGTGCCAGCAGCTCGGGACAGGGGGAACACGAGCAGTACTTC. It is translated as CASSSGQGEHEQYF. The chain uses TRBV7-2 and TRBJ2-7, with 11 bases aligning to TRBD1. The CDR3 runs to 14 residues. Per germline, CDR1 SGHTA and CDR2 FQGNSA. V shed 4 bases and J 5 bases; nucleotides not matched to a gene: 4.

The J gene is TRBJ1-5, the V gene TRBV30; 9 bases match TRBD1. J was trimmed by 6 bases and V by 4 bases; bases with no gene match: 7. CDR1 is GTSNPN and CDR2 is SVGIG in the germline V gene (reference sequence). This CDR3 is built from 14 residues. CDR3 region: CAWKGQGRAQPQHF. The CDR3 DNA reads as TGTGCCTGGAAGGGACAGGGCAGGGCTCAGCCCCAGCATTTT.

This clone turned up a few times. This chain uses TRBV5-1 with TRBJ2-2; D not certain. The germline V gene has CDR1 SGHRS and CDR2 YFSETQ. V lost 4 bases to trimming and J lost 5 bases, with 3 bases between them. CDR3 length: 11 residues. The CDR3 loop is CASSVTGELFF. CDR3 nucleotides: TGCGCCAGCAGCGTAACCGGGGAGCTGTTTTTT.

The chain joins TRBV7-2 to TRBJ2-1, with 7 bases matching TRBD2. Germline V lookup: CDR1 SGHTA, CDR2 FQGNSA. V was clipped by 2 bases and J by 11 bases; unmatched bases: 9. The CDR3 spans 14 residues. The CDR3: CASSLIVAGAQQFF. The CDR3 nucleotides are TGTGCCAGCAGCTTAATTGTGGCGGGAGCCCAGCAGTTCTTC.

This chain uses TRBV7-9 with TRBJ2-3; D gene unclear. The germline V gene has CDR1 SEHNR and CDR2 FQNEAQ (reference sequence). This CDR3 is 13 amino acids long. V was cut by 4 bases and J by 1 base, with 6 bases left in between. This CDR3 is CASSSDGTDTQYF. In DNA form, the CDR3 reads TGTGCCAGCAGCTCCGACGGCACAGATACGCAGTATTTT. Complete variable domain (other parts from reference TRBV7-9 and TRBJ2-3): DTGVSQNPRHKITKRGQNVTFRCDPISEHNRLYWYRQTLGQGPEFLTYFQNEAQLEKSRLLSDRFSAERPKGSFSTLEIQRTEQGDSAMYLCASSSDGTDTQYFGPGTRLTVL.

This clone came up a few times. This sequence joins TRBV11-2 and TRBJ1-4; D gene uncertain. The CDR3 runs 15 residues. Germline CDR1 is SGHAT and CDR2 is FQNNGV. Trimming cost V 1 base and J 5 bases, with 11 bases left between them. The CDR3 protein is CASSLALRRNEKLFF. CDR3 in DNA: TGTGCCAGCAGCTTAGCCTTGCGGAGAAATGAAAAACTGTTTTTT.

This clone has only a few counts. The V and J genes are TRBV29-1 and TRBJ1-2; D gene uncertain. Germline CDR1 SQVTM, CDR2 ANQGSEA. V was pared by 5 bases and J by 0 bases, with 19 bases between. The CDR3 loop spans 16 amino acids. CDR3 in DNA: TGCAGCGTTCGTGAGGGAGGTAAAAGGCCTAACTATGGCTACACCTTC. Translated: CSVREGGKRPNYGYTF. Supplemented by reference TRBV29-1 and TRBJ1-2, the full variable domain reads SAVISQKPSRDICQRGTSLTIQCQVDSQVTMMFWYRQQPGQSLTLIATANQGSEATYESGFVIDKFPISRPNLTFSTLTVSNMSPEDSSIYLCSVREGGKRPNYGYTFGSGTRLTVV.

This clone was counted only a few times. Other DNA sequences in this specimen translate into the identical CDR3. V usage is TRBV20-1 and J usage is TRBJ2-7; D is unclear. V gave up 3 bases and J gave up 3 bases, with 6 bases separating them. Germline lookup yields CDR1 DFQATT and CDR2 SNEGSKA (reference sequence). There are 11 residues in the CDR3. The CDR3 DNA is TGCAGTGCTAGCCATAGCTACGAGCAGTACTTC. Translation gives CSASHSYEQYF.

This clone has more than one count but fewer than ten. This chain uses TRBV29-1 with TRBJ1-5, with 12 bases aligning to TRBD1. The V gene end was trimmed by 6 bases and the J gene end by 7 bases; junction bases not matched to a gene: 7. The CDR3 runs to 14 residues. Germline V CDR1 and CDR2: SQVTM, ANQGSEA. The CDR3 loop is CSVAGQGAGQPQHF. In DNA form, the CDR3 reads TGCAGCGTCGCGGGACAGGGGGCCGGGCAGCCCCAGCATTTT. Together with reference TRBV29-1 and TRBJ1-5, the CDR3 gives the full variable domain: SAVISQKPSRDICQRGTSLTIQCQVDSQVTMMFWYRQQPGQSLTLIATANQGSEATYESGFVIDKFPISRPNLTFSTLTVSNMSPEDSSIYLCSVAGQGAGQPQHFGDGTRLSIL.

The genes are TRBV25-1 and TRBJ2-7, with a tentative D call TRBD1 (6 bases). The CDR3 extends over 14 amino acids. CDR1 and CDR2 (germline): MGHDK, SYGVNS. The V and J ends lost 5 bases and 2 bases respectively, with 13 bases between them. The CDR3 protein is CASSSWTEAYEQYF. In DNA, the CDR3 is TGTGCCAGCAGTTCCTGGACAGAGGCCTACGAGCAGTACTTC.

The CDR3 protein is CASSTLVSYNEQFF. The CDR3 bases are TGTGCCAGCAGCACACTAGTTTCCTACAATGAGCAGTTCTTC. The rearrangement joins TRBV7-2 to TRBJ2-1, with D tentatively TRBD2 (5 bases). With 5 bases removed from V and 1 base from J, the gap between germline ends came to 9 bases. Germline lookup yields CDR1 SGHTA and CDR2 FQGNSA. The CDR3 covers 14 residues.

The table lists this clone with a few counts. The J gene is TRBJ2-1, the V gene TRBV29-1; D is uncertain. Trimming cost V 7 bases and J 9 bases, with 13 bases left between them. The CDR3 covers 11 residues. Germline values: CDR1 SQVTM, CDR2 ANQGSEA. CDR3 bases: TGCAGCGCCCTTGTCGTAAGTGAGCAGTTCTTC. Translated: CSALVVSEQFF.

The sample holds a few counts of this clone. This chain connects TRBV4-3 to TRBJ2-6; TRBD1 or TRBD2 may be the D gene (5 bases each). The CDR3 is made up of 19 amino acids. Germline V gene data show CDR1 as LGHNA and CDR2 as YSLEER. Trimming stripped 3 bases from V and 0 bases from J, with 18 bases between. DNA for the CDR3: TGCGCCAGCAGCCAGGTTCCGGGACGTCAGGTCTCTGGGGCCAACGTCCTGACTTTC. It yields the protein CASSQVPGRQVSGANVLTF.

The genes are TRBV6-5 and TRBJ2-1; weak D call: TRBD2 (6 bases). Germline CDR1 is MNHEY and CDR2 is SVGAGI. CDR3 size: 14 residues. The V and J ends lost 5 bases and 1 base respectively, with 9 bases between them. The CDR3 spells CASSQRASYNEQFF. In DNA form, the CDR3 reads TGTGCCAGCAGTCAGCGGGCATCCTACAATGAGCAGTTCTTC.

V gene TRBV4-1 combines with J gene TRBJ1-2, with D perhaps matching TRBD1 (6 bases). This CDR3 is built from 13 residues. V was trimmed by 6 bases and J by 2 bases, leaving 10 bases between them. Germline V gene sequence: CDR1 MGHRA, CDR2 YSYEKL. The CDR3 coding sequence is TGCGCCAGCAGGAAACAGGGAAACTATGGCTACACCTTC. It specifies CASRKQGNYGYTF.